This T cell receptor beta chain was recovered during a study of blood T cell repertoires in COVID-19. At the level of the study: COVID-19 samples, acute and convalescent, were from the United States, Italy and Spain.

The participants were between about 18 and 90 years old and came from about two dozen US areas. Membership in each cohort depended on participant-reported clinical history. The CDR3 contains 14 residues. V was pared by 6 bases and J by 8 bases, with 10 bases of the junction left unmatched. Germline CDR1 and CDR2: MNHEY and SVGAGI. TCRdb keeps only in-frame clones here, not all; method: immunoSEQ multiplex PCR. The sample gives about 330,000 clones, about 90% of which show up once; less than 6% is in the top ten. The chain uses TRBV6-5 and TRBJ2-3, with 8 bases aligning to TRBD2. The sequencing sample was made of PBMCs or T cells enriched from blood (not recorded which). This TCR was sampled from a woman under 40 who had recovered from COVID-19. The CDR3 nucleotides are TGTGCCAGCAGATCTCCGGGGGGGCCATCTACGCAGTATTTT. It is translated as CASRSPGGPSTQYF.